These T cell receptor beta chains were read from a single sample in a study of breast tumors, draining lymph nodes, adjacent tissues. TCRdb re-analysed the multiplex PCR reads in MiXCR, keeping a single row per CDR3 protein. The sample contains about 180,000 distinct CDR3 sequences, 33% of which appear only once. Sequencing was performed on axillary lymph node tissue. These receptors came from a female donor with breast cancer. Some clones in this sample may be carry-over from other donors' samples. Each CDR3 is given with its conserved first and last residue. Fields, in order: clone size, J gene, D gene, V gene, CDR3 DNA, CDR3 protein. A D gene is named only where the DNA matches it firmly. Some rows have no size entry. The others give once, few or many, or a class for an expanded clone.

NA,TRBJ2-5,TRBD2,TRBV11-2,TGTGCCAGCAGCACGACTAGCGGAGGGAAAGAGACCCAGTACTTC,CASSTTSGGKETQYF
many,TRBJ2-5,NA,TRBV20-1,TGCAGTGCTTATGGCTGGGTGGGAGAGACCCAGTACTTC,CSAYGWVGETQYF
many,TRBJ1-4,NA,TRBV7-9,TGTGCCATACGACCGGGGCTTGCAACTAATGAAAAACTGTTTTTT,CAIRPGLATNEKLFF
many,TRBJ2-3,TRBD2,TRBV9,TGTGCCAGCAGCGGGCTCCTAGCGGGGTCTACGCAGTATTTT,CASSGLLAGSTQYF
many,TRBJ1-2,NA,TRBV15,TGTGCCACCAGCAGAGATAGCGTAGGACATTATAATGGCTACACCTTC,CATSRDSVGHYNGYTF
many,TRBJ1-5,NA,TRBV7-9,TGTGCCAGCAGCTTCGCCATCACAGACAGAGAGATTAGCAATCAGCCCCAGCATTTT,CASSFAITDREISNQPQHF
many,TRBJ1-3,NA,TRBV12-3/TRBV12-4,TGTGCCAGCAGTATCCTCTTGGCAGGGTTTGGAAACACCATATATTTT,CASSILLAGFGNTIYF
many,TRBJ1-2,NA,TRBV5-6,TGTGCCAGCAGCACCTACGTGGGCTATGGCTACACCTTC,CASSTYVGYGYTF
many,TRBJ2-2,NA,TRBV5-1,TGCGCCAGCAGCTCACGAGAGGGGGTAGGAAGGCTGTTTTTT,CASSSREGVGRLFF
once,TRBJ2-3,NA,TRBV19,TGTGCCAGTAGTGCAAGTGGGAGCCCAGTATTCAGCGATACGCAGTATTTT,CASSASGSPVFSDTQYF
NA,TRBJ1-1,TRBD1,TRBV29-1,TGCAGCGTTGAAGGACAGGGGAACACTGAAGCTTCCTTT,CSVEGQGNTEASF
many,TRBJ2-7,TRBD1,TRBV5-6,TGTGCCAGCAGCTTGGAGTGGGACAGGTCCTACGAGCAGTACTTC,CASSLEWDRSYEQYF
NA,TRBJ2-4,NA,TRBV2,TGTGCCAGCGGTGACGTTGATTGGGGTCTAGCCAAAAACATTCAGTACTTC,CASGDVDWGLAKNIQYF
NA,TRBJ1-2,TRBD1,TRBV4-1,TGCGCCAGCAGCCAAGAGCGGACAGGGGGCGGCTACACCTTC,CASSQERTGGGYTF
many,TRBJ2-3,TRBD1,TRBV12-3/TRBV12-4,TGTGCCAGCAGTCTTGACAGGGGCCCAGATACGCAGTATTTT,CASSLDRGPDTQYF
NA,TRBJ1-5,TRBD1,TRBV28,TGTGCCGGAGACAGGGGGCGCGGACAGCCCCAGCATTTT,CAGDRGRGQPQHF
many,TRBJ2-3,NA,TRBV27,TGTGCCAGCAGTTTGGGGCAAGATACGCAGTATTTT,CASSLGQDTQYF
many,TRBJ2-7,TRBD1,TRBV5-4,TGTGCCAGCAGTGTAACCGGGACAGGGGCATACGAGCAGTACTTC,CASSVTGTGAYEQYF
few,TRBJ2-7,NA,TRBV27,TGTGCCAGCCGGAGGGGCCTTTCCTCCTACGAGCAGTACTTC,CASRRGLSSYEQYF
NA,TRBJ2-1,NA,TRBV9,TGTGCCAGCAGCGGGCCGGGGCGAGGGTTCAATGAGCAGTTCTTC,CASSGPGRGFNEQFF
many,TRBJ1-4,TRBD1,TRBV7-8,TGTGCCAGCACACTACAGGGGCCAACTAATGAAAAACTGTTTTTT,CASTLQGPTNEKLFF
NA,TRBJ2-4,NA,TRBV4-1,TGCGCCAGCAGCCAAGACAGGGGTTCCGTCATTCAGTACTTC,CASSQDRGSVIQYF
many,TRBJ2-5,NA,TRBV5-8,TGTGCCAGCAGCTTGATGGGGAACGGTGAAGAGACCCAGTACTTC,CASSLMGNGEETQYF
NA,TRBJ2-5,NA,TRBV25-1,NA,CASSEPNGGGYTFGSGTQYF
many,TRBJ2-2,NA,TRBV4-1,TGCGCCAGCAGCCAGAATGTCGGACTAGGGGGGGCCGGGGAGCTGTTTTTT,CASSQNVGLGGAGELFF
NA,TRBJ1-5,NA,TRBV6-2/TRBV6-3,TGTGCCAGCAGTTCCTCGGACTTCGGCAAGTCCTGGGGGCATCAGCCCCAGCATTTT,CASSSSDFGKSWGHQPQHF
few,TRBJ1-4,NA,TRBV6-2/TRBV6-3,TGTGCCAGCAGTCCACCCCCGGGACAATATGAAAAACTGTTTTTT,CASSPPPGQYEKLFF
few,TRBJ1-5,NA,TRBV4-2,TGTGCCAGCAGCCAAGATGCGGGCCAGCCCCAGCATTTT,CASSQDAGQPQHF
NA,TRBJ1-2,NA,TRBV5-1,TGCGCCAGCAGCTGGGAAGGTGGTGATCGCCCTGGCCACACCTTC,CASSWEGGDRPGHTF
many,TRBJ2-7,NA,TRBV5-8,TGTGCCAGCAGCCGCGGGCCCAGCTCCTACGAGCAGTACTTC,CASSRGPSSYEQYF
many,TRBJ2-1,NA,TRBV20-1,TGCAGTGCTACCCCTCCGGGATCCGACAATGAGCAGTTCTTC,CSATPPGSDNEQFF
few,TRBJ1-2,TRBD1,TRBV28,TGTGCCAGCAGTACCTCGGACAGGGGAACTGGCTACACCTTC,CASSTSDRGTGYTF
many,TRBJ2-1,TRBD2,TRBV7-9,TGTGCCAGCAGCCTGAAAACTAGCGGATTGACCTACAATGAGCAGTTCTTC,CASSLKTSGLTYNEQFF
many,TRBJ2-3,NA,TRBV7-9,TGTGCCAGCAGCTCGGGACTCTACACAGATACGCAGTATTTT,CASSSGLYTDTQYF
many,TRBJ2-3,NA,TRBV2,TGTGCCAGCAACCCCAGAACTAGCACAGATACGCAGTATTTT,CASNPRTSTDTQYF